One sample yielded the 26 T cell receptor beta chains listed below, sequenced in a study of blood T cell repertoires in COVID-19. The assay was immunoSEQ multiplex PCR, and TCRdb's table has in-frame clones only and misses some. This sample has over 200,000 clones, with 88% found just once. Specimen: peripheral blood. The receptors originated from a man aged 18 to 29 with active or convalescent COVID-19.

The rearrangement uses TRBV30 and TRBJ1-2; D unresolved. The CDR3 loop spans 11 amino acids. V lost 0 bases and J 8 bases, leaving 7 bases between the germline ends. Germline CDR1 and CDR2: GTSNPN and SVGIG (reference sequence). For the CDR3, the DNA is TGTGCCTGGAGTGTACCACAGGGCTACACCTTC. This gives the protein CAWSVPQGYTF.

The V call is TRBV3-1 (or the pseudogene TRBV3-2), the J call TRBJ2-7; 12 bases are a match to TRBD2. With 6 bases clipped from V and 5 bases from J, the junction kept 8 bases outside the gene matches. The CDR3 is made up of 15 amino acids. Germline V gene data show CDR1 as LGHDT and CDR2 as YNNKEL (reference sequence). CDR3: CASSRLAGVPHEQYF. CDR3 coding DNA: TGTGCCAGCAGTCGACTAGCGGGAGTCCCCCACGAGCAGTACTTC.

A few counts support this clone. The V and J genes are TRBV18 and TRBJ1-5, with a tentative D call TRBD1 (6 bases). Germline V CDR1 and CDR2: KGHSH, LQKENI. This CDR3 contains 14 residues. Deletions cut 6 bases from V and 7 bases from J, with 16 bases between. DNA of the CDR3: TGTGCCAGCTCGCTGACAGGAGGCCAACAGCCCCAGCATTTT. Translation: CASSLTGGQQPQHF.

The rearrangement joins TRBV14 to TRBJ2-3; D ambiguous. Trimming pared 4 bases from V and 5 bases from J, leaving 16 bases between. Germline V gives CDR1 SGHDN, CDR2 FVKESK. This CDR3 comprises 15 residues. CDR3 nucleotide sequence: TGTGCCAGCAGCCCCCTGGGCCGGTTTTTAGATACGCAGTATTTT. It specifies CASSPLGRFLDTQYF.

The rearrangement uses TRBV27 and TRBJ1-2, with a possible D match to TRBD1 (6 bases). This CDR3 region has 14 residues. The V gene's germline CDR1 is MNHEY and CDR2 SMNVEV (reference sequence). V was cut by 3 bases and J by 5 bases, with 13 bases left in between. The CDR3: CASSFRGTGYGYTF. In DNA form, the CDR3 reads TGTGCCAGCAGTTTCCGCGGCACAGGGTATGGCTACACCTTC.

The chain employs TRBV27 and TRBJ1-1; D not resolved. CDR1 is MNHEY and CDR2 is SMNVEV in the germline V gene (reference sequence). The CDR3 is 13 residues long. V was pared by 4 bases and J by 0 bases, with 6 bases between. The CDR3 region is CASSSGLNTEAFF. The CDR3 DNA sequence: TGTGCCAGCAGTTCCGGGTTGAACACTGAAGCTTTCTTT.

The chain carries TRBV10-3 and TRBJ1-1; D possibly corresponds to TRBD1 (5 bases). The V end lost 4 bases, the J end lost 6 bases, and 15 bases lay between the germline ends. Germline V gives CDR1 ENHRY, CDR2 SYGVKD. The CDR3 is 14 residues long. The CDR3 spells CAISGPGGTAEAFF. Here the CDR3 DNA reads TGTGCCATCAGTGGACCGGGAGGGACCGCTGAAGCTTTCTTT.

This chain connects TRBV6-5 to TRBJ2-2, with no clear D. This CDR3 has 12 amino acids. The V gene lost 6 bases and the J gene lost 3 bases, with 5 bases spanning the gap. The germline V gene encodes CDR1 MNHEY and CDR2 SVGAGI. CDR3 in amino acids: CASSLYTGELFF. CDR3 nucleotides: TGTGCCAGCAGCCTCTACACCGGGGAGCTGTTTTTT.

The chain combines TRBV6-1 with TRBJ2-3, with D perhaps matching TRBD2 (6 bases). This CDR3 has 13 residues. The germline V gene encodes CDR1 MNHNS and CDR2 SASEGT. V dropped 2 bases and J dropped 5 bases, with 8 bases sitting between them. For the CDR3, the DNA is TGTGCCAGCAGTGAAATGGGGGGAGATACGCAGTATTTT. The encoded protein is CASSEMGGDTQYF.

V usage is TRBV27 and J usage is TRBJ1-2, with TRBD1 matching 11 bases. This CDR3 region has 14 residues. The V gene's germline CDR1 is MNHEY and CDR2 SMNVEV (reference sequence). Germline trimming cut 4 bases from V and 5 bases from J; bases unmatched to any gene: 3. CDR3 sequence reads: CASSYGQGAYGYTF. In nucleotides, the CDR3 is TGTGCCAGCAGTTATGGACAGGGGGCGTATGGCTACACCTTC.

The V call is TRBV6-2 or TRBV6-3, the J call TRBJ2-7, with D unresolved. The CDR3 is 12 residues long. The V gene's germline CDR1 is MNHEY and CDR2 SVGEGT. Trimming stripped 2 bases from V and 4 bases from J, with 6 bases between. CDR3 sequence: CASSYGRYEQYF. CDR3 DNA sequence: TGTGCCAGCAGTTACGGTCGGTACGAGCAGTACTTC.

The chain carries TRBV30 and TRBJ1-5, with D possibly matching TRBD1 (5 bases). The CDR3 loop spans 13 amino acids. The germline gives CDR1 GTSNPN, CDR2 SVGIG (reference sequence). V lost 3 bases and J lost 1, with 7 bases in between. In nucleotides, the CDR3 is TGTGCCTGGAGCCGGGGGAGCAATCAGCCCCAGCATTTT. Its translation: CAWSRGSNQPQHF.

The V gene is TRBV11-3, the J gene TRBJ1-1; 8 nucleotides match TRBD1. The CDR3 loop spans 12 amino acids. V gave up 5 bases and J gave up 4 bases; unmatched junction bases: 0. Looked up from germline, CDR1 is SGHNT and CDR2 is YENEEA. In DNA, the CDR3 is TGTGCCAGCAGCACAGGGGGCACTGAAGCTTTCTTT. Encoded protein: CASSTGGTEAFF.

V gene TRBV18 combines with J gene TRBJ2-5, with 9 nucleotides matching TRBD2. Per the germline V gene, CDR1 is KGHSH and CDR2 is LQKENI. V gave up 3 bases and J gave up 0 bases; unmatched junction bases: 14. CDR3 length equals 19 residues. CDR3: CASSPNSIVAGVNQETQYF. Here the CDR3 DNA reads TGTGCCAGCTCACCGAATAGTATCGTAGCGGGAGTTAACCAAGAGACCCAGTACTTC.

This rearrangement joins TRBV7-9 to TRBJ1-6; TRBD1 matches at 8 bases. The CDR3 length is 15 residues. The V and J ends lost 6 bases and 9 bases, in that order; junction bases with no gene match: 10. Germline CDR1 SEHNR, CDR2 FQNEAQ (reference sequence). CDR3 sequence: CASRPGTGVGSPLHF. The CDR3 bases are TGTGCCAGCAGGCCCGGGACAGGTGTAGGTTCACCCCTCCACTTT.

The chain is built from TRBV19 and TRBJ1-1; 9 nucleotides line up with TRBD1. The ends lost 5 bases at V and 2 bases at J; junction bases unmatched: 6. Germline CDR1 reads LNHDA; CDR2 reads SQIVND (reference sequence). There are 15 residues in the CDR3. DNA for the CDR3: TGTGCCAGTAGTGCCCGGGACAGGGTAAACACTGAAGCTTTCTTT. The encoded protein is CASSARDRVNTEAFF.

The chain links TRBV27 to TRBJ2-7; 9 bases are a match to TRBD2. Losses at the gene ends were 8 bases for V and 6 bases for J; bases not matched to a gene: 17. CDR1 and CDR2 from the germline V gene are MNHEY and SMNVEV (reference sequence). CDR3 size: 16 residues. This CDR3 is CASSTGVAGVFGEQYF. As DNA, the CDR3 is TGTGCCAGCTCTACGGGCGTAGCGGGAGTTTTCGGCGAGCAGTACTTC.

This sequence joins TRBV9 and TRBJ2-7; the D gene is possibly TRBD1 (6 bases). Germline V gene data show CDR1 as SGDLS and CDR2 as YYNGEE. V was cut by 4 bases and J by 0 bases, with 11 bases left in between. This CDR3 has 14 amino acids. Written as DNA, the CDR3 is TGTGCCAGCAGCCCCCGACAGGACTCCTACGAGCAGTACTTC. Its translation is CASSPRQDSYEQYF. The full variable domain, its missing parts supplied by reference TRBV9 and TRBJ2-7, is DSGVTQTPKHLITATGQRVTLRCSPRSGDLSVYWYQQSLDQGLQFLIQYYNGEERAKGNILERFSAQQFPDLHSELNLSSLELGDSALYFCASSPRQDSYEQYFGPGTRLTVT.

This clone was detected once. This rearrangement joins TRBV10-2 to TRBJ1-1, with D uncertain. The CDR3 is 13 residues long. V was clipped by 7 bases and J by 3 bases, with 12 bases between them. Germline values: CDR1 WSHSY, CDR2 SAAADI. The CDR3 DNA sequence: TGCGCCAGCAATTTGCAGGTCGACACTGAAGCTTTCTTT. Its protein is CASNLQVDTEAFF.

CDR3 sequence: CASSFRGVSTDTQYF. In DNA, the CDR3 is TGTGCCAGCAGCTTCCGGGGGGTAAGCACAGATACGCAGTATTTT. The chain joins TRBV11-3 to TRBJ2-3, with 7 bases identical to TRBD2. V lost 3 bases to trimming and J lost 0 bases; unmatched junction nucleotides: 3. The CDR3 is made up of 15 amino acids. Germline lookup yields CDR1 SGHNT and CDR2 YENEEA.

The chain is built from TRBV20-1 and TRBJ2-7; the match to TRBD1 covers 8 bases. The germline V gene has CDR1 DFQATT and CDR2 SNEGSKA (reference sequence). V shed 3 bases, J shed 1 base, and the junction held 5 bases outside the gene matches. This CDR3 region has 14 residues. CDR3 region: CSASDRDRSYEQYF. The CDR3 DNA reads TGCAGTGCTAGTGACCGGGACAGGTCCTACGAGCAGTACTTC.

The chain employs TRBV5-1 and TRBJ1-1; TRBD1 might be the D (6 bases). Per germline, CDR1 SGHRS and CDR2 YFSETQ. This CDR3 is 14 amino acids long. Trimming left V 4 bases short and J 4 bases short, with 14 bases between. The CDR3 loop reads CASSPGVLGTEAFF. In DNA form, the CDR3 reads TGCGCCAGCAGCCCAGGGGTTTTGGGCACTGAAGCTTTCTTT.

The chain links TRBV19 to TRBJ1-4, with TRBD1 matching over 8 bases. The length of the CDR3 is 16 residues. Germline CDR1 LNHDA, CDR2 SQIVND (reference sequence). V shed 7 bases and J 7 bases; nucleotides not matched to a gene: 14. The DNA for the CDR3 is TGTGCCAGTACTGAATCCCCGACAGGGGCGATTGAAAAACTGTTTTTT. Translating it yields CASTESPTGAIEKLFF.

The chain carries TRBV6-5 and TRBJ1-2, with 9 nucleotides matching TRBD1. The V gene end was trimmed by 5 bases and the J gene end by 2 bases; junction bases not matched to a gene: 6. CDR3 length: 15 residues. CDR1 is MNHEY, CDR2 SVGAGI, per germline. The CDR3 DNA reads TGTGCCAGCAGTCAGCCCGGGACAGGGAACTATGGCTACACCTTC. Translation gives CASSQPGTGNYGYTF.

This clone was observed a few times. The rearrangement links TRBV6-5 to TRBJ1-2; possible D gene TRBD1, 5 bases. The ends were cut back, 6 bases at V and 4 bases at J, with 15 bases in the middle. Germline values: CDR1 MNHEY, CDR2 SVGAGI. The CDR3 is made up of 14 amino acids. This CDR3 is CASRSPGRTYGYTF. The CDR3 nucleotides are TGTGCCAGCAGGAGCCCAGGGCGGACCTATGGCTACACCTTC.

The rearrangement joins TRBV7-9 to TRBJ2-7; 7 bases line up with TRBD2. The CDR3 is 15 residues long. Germline V lookup: CDR1 SEHNR, CDR2 FQNEAQ (reference sequence). V lost 6 bases to trimming and J lost 3 bases; unmatched junction nucleotides: 11. Written as DNA, the CDR3 is TGTGCCAGCAGTCCTTCTAGCGGTTGGGACTACGAGCAGTACTTC. Protein: CASSPSSGWDYEQYF.